The clone carrying this T cell receptor (beta chain) was seen more than once but under ten times. Its cognate antigen is unknown. The data were taken from a study of T-cell reconstitution after alpha-beta-depleted transplantation in children. Study conclusions and caveats: Surviving recipient T cells and thymic progenitors underlay high day-60 TCRbeta diversity in some patients. A year post-transplant, T-cell counts and diversity derived mostly from newly produced T cells. As was reported, about two months after transplant, alpha-beta T cells came from several hundred expanded graft clones.

Using unique molecular identifiers, the investigators prepared the TCRbeta library. A single record per CDR3 protein comes from TCRdb applying MiXCR to the PCR reads. The sample shows 700,000 or so distinct CDR3 sequences, 13% of them seen only once. This receptor was identified in a girl aged 2 to 10 with congenital amegakaryocytic thrombocytopenia, due to receive a stem cell transplant. This specimen was PBMCs, taken before TCRalphabeta/CD19-depleted stem cell transplant.

The CDR3 here is CASSYSTRGEQYF. CDR3 in DNA: TGTGCCAGCAGTTACTCGACCCGGGGAGAGCAGTACTTC. The V and J genes are TRBV6-5 and TRBJ2-7; tentatively, D is TRBD2 (5 bases). Germline V CDR1 and CDR2: MNHEY, SVGAGI. The CDR3 spans 13 residues. Trimming removed 0 bases from V and 7 bases from J, with 10 bases in between.